This record covers a single T cell receptor beta chain. Its antigen is unidentified. Measured with immunoSEQ multiplex PCR; TCRdb has only the in-frame clones, and not every one. The sample yields fewer than 400,000 clones, around 72% seen once. The data are from a study of shared clonotypes between healthy human individuals. Study-wide context: Every donor yielded three CD4 naive, three CD4 memory, two CD8 naive and one CD8 memory plate.

Findings and limits, study-wide: As a rule, naive subsets had a larger estimated richness than memory subsets.

CDR1 is SGHDN, CDR2 FVKESK, per germline. CDR3 length equals 14 residues. V lost 1 base and J lost 3, with 8 bases in between. The receptor was derived from a man under 40 in good health. This sequence joins TRBV14 and TRBJ2-3, with D unclear. Sequencing used memory CD4+ T cells sorted from blood. The subset was: CD45RA-negative fraction. For the CDR3, the DNA is TGTGCCAGCAGCCAAGTACGGCTAACAGATACGCAGTATTTT. It translates to CASSQVRLTDTQYF.